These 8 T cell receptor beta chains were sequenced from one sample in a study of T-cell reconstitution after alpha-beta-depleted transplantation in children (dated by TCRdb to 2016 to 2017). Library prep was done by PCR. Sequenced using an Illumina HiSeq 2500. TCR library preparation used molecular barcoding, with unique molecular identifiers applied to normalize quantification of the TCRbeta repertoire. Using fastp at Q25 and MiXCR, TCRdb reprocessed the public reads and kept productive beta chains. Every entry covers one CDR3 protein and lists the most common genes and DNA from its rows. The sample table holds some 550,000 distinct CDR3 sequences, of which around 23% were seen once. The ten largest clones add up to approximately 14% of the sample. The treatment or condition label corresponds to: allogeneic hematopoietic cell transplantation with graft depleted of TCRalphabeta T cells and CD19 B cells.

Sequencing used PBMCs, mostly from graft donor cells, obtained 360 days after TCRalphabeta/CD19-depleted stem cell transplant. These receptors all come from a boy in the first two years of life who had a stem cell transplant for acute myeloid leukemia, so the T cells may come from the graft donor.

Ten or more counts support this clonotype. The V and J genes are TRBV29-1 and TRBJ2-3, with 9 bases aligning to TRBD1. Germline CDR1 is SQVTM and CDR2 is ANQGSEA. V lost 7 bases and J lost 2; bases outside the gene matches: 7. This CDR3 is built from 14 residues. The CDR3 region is CSGIQGAPTDTQYF. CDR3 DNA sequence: TGCAGCGGGATACAGGGGGCTCCCACAGATACGCAGTATTTT.

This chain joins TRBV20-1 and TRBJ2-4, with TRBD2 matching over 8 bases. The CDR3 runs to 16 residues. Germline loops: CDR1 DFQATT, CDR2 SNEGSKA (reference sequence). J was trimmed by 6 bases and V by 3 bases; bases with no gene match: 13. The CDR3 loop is CSASGGVGLVTNIQYF. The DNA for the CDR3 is TGCAGTGCTAGCGGGGGGGTGGGACTAGTTACAAACATTCAGTACTTC.

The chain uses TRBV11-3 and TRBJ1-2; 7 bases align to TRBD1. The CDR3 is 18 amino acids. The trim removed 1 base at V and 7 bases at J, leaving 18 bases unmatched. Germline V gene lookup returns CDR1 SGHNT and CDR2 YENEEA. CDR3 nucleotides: TGTGCCAGCAGCTTAGGAGTGCACAGGGGTTCCGGACCGACTGGCTACACCTTC. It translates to CASSLGVHRGSGPTGYTF.

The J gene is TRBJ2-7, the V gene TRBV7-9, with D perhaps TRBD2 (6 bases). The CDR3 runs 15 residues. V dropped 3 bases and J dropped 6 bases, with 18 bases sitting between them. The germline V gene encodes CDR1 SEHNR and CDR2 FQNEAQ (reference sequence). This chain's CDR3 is CASSFSGGLEGEQYV. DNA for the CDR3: TGTGCCAGCAGCTTTTCCGGGGGACTTGAAGGCGAGCAGTACGTC.

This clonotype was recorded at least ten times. The CDR3: CAASGHQNTEAFF. CDR3 sequence (DNA): TGTGCCGCCTCGGGACACCAGAACACTGAAGCTTTCTTT. The chain is built from TRBV10-3 and TRBJ1-1; perhaps TRBD1 as D (6 bases). The CDR3 is made up of 13 amino acids. Trimming shortened V by 11 bases and J by 1 base, and 14 bases separated the two germline ends. Germline CDR1 and CDR2: ENHRY and SYGVKD.

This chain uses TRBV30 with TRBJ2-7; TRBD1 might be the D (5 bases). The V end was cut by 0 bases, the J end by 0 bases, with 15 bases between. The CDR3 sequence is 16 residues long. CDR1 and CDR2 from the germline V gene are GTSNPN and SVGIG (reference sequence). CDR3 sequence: CAWSVGGAFHSYEQYF. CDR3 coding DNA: TGTGCCTGGAGTGTTGGTGGGGCCTTTCACTCCTACGAGCAGTACTTC.

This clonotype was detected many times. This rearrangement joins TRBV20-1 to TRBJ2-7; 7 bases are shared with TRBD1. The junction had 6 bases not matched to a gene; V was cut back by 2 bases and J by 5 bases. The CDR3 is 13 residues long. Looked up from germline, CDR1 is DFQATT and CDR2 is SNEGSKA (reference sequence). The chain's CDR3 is CSARPPTGNEQYF. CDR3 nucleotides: TGCAGTGCTAGACCCCCGACAGGGAACGAGCAGTACTTC.

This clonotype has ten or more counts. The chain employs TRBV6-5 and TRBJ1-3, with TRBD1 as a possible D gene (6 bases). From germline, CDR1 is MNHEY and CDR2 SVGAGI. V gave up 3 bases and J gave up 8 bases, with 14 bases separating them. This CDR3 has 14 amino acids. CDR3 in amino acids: CASSYDQGRHTIYF. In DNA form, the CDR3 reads TGTGCCAGCAGTTATGACCAGGGGAGACACACCATATATTTT.